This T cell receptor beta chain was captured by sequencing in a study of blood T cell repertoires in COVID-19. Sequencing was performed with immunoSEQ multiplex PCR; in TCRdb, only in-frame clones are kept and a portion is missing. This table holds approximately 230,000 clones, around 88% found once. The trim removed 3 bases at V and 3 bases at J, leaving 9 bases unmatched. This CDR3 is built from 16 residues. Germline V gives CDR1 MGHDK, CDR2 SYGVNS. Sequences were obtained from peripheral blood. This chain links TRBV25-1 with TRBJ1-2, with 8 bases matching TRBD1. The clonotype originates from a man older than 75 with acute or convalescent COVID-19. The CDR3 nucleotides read TGTGCCAGCAGTGAGCCCGGGACAGGACCCTACTATGGCTACACCTTC. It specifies CASSEPGTGPYYGYTF.